A selection of T cell receptor beta chains follows, all from one sample in a study of T cell repertoires in cytomegalovirus infection. TCRdb called the reads again in MiXCR, with one record for every CDR3 protein. The data show roughly 630,000 distinct CDR3 sequences, more than 20% seen once. Material: CD8+ T cells from PBMCs. Every receptor here comes from a human donor in good health (CMV status not recorded). Some clones in this sample may be carry-over from other donors' samples. CDR3s include the opening cysteine and the closing phenylalanine or tryptophan. The D gene is left open where the match is weak. The size entry is marked missing in some rows and otherwise reads once, few, many or a size class.

V gene: TRBV18
clone size: few
D gene: TRBD2
J gene: TRBJ2-3
CDR3 protein: CASSPKRGGQTDTQYF
CDR3 DNA: TGTGCCAGCTCACCAAAGCGGGGGGGCCAGACAGATACGCAGTATTTT

V gene: TRBV6-2/TRBV6-3
clone size: many
D gene: TRBD1
J gene: TRBJ1-1
CDR3 protein: CASCTGEGTTEAFF
CDR3 DNA: TGTGCCAGCTGTACAGGGGAGGGGACCACTGAAGCTTTCTTT

V gene: TRBV6-1
clone size: few
D gene: -
J gene: TRBJ2-7
CDR3 protein: CASSEAVYEQYF
CDR3 DNA: TGTGCCAGCAGTGAAGCGGTTTACGAGCAGTACTTC

V gene: TRBV20-1
clone size: -
D gene: TRBD2
J gene: TRBJ2-5
CDR3 protein: CSASGGPQETQYF
CDR3 DNA: TGCAGTGCCAGCGGGGGGCCTCAAGAGACCCAGTACTTC

V gene: TRBV4-1
clone size: few
D gene: -
J gene: TRBJ1-1
CDR3 protein: CASSQVKALNTEAFF
CDR3 DNA: TGCGCCAGCAGCCAAGTCAAGGCACTGAACACTGAAGCTTTCTTT

V gene: TRBV14
clone size: -
D gene: -
J gene: TRBJ2-1
CDR3 protein: CASSPAWGLGYNEQFF
CDR3 DNA: TGTGCCAGCAGTCCCGCATGGGGCCTTGGCTACAATGAGCAGTTCTTC

V gene: TRBV4-3
clone size: -
D gene: -
J gene: TRBJ2-1
CDR3 protein: CASSQEGGWATSYNEQFF
CDR3 DNA: TGCGCCAGCAGCCAAGAAGGGGGATGGGCGACCTCCTACAATGAGCAGTTCTTC

V gene: TRBV27
clone size: -
D gene: -
J gene: TRBJ2-2
CDR3 protein: CASSDSGFARELFF
CDR3 DNA: TGTGCCAGCAGTGACTCTGGCTTCGCCCGGGAGCTGTTTTTT

V gene: TRBV11-2
clone size: few
D gene: -
J gene: TRBJ2-5
CDR3 protein: CASSLNVLETQYF
CDR3 DNA: TGTGCCAGCAGCTTAAACGTATTAGAGACCCAGTACTTC

V gene: TRBV5-7
clone size: -
D gene: -
J gene: TRBJ2-2
CDR3 protein: CASSFRDSTWAGGELFF
CDR3 DNA: TGTGCCAGCAGCTTTCGAGACAGCACATGGGCAGGCGGGGAGCTGTTTTTT

V gene: TRBV4-2
clone size: -
D gene: TRBD2
J gene: TRBJ2-1
CDR3 protein: CASSQVGTSGGPSSYNEQFF
CDR3 DNA: TGTGCCAGCAGCCAAGTCGGGACTAGCGGGGGGCCTAGCTCCTACAATGAGCAGTTCTTC

V gene: TRBV7-8
clone size: many
D gene: TRBD1
J gene: TRBJ2-1
CDR3 protein: CASSLGGTASSYNEQFF
CDR3 DNA: TGTGCCAGCAGCTTAGGAGGGACAGCGAGCTCCTACAATGAGCAGTTCTTC

V gene: TRBV27
clone size: many
D gene: -
J gene: TRBJ1-2
CDR3 protein: CASSSGSSGYTF
CDR3 DNA: TGTGCCAGCAGTTCGGGTTCTAGTGGCTACACCTTC

V gene: TRBV7-9
clone size: -
D gene: TRBD1
J gene: TRBJ2-5
CDR3 protein: CASSLEGQFSSANQYF
CDR3 DNA: TGTGCCAGCAGCTTAGAGGGACAGTTTTCTTCGGCGAACCAGTACTTC

V gene: TRBV29-1
clone size: -
D gene: -
J gene: TRBJ2-7
CDR3 protein: CSVEETPTYEQYF
CDR3 DNA: TGCAGCGTTGAAGAAACCCCAACCTACGAGCAGTACTTC

V gene: TRBV29-1
clone size: many
D gene: -
J gene: TRBJ2-1
CDR3 protein: CSVFRDADEQFF
CDR3 DNA: TGCAGCGTTTTCCGGGACGCCGATGAGCAGTTCTTC

V gene: TRBV6-6
clone size: few
D gene: TRBD1
J gene: TRBJ2-3
CDR3 protein: CASSSGTGLYF
CDR3 DNA: TGTGCCAGCAGTTCCGGGACAGGGTTGTATTTT

V gene: TRBV4-1
clone size: few
D gene: -
J gene: TRBJ2-5
CDR3 protein: CASSQASRSQETQYF
CDR3 DNA: TGCGCCAGCAGCCAAGCAAGTCGCAGCCAAGAGACCCAGTACTTC

V gene: TRBV6-5
clone size: -
D gene: -
J gene: TRBJ2-3
CDR3 protein: CAGVRTDTQYF
CDR3 DNA: TGTGCCGGGGTTCGCACAGATACGCAGTATTTT

V gene: TRBV7-8
clone size: many
D gene: -
J gene: TRBJ1-5
CDR3 protein: CASRSGRSGNQPQHF
CDR3 DNA: TGTGCCAGCAGATCGGGACGAAGTGGCAATCAGCCCCAGCATTTT

V gene: TRBV6-4
clone size: once
D gene: -
J gene: TRBJ2-1
CDR3 protein: CASSDSFTGWGNEQFF
CDR3 DNA: TGTGCCAGCAGTGATTCCTTCACAGGGTGGGGCAATGAGCAGTTCTTC

V gene: TRBV20-1
clone size: -
D gene: -
J gene: TRBJ2-1
CDR3 protein: CSARGPLYRSSYNEQFF
CDR3 DNA: TGCAGTGCTAGAGGGCCCCTGTACAGGAGCTCCTACAATGAGCAGTTCTTC

V gene: TRBV20-1
clone size: many
D gene: -
J gene: TRBJ2-7
CDR3 protein: CSARETLNGDEQYF
CDR3 DNA: TGCAGTGCTAGGGAGACACTAAATGGGGACGAGCAGTACTTC

V gene: TRBV28
clone size: -
D gene: TRBD1
J gene: TRBJ1-1
CDR3 protein: CASRYRQGRLENTEAFF
CDR3 DNA: TGTGCCAGCAGGTACCGACAGGGACGATTGGAGAACACTGAAGCTTTCTTT

V gene: TRBV7-2
clone size: many
D gene: -
J gene: TRBJ2-1
CDR3 protein: CASSLEISLDEQFF
CDR3 DNA: TGTGCCAGCAGCTTAGAGATTAGCCTCGATGAGCAGTTCTTC

V gene: TRBV7-2
clone size: many
D gene: TRBD2
J gene: TRBJ2-4
CDR3 protein: CASSLGTSGGQAKNIQYF
CDR3 DNA: TGTGCCAGCAGCTTAGGGACTAGCGGGGGTCAGGCCAAAAACATTCAGTACTTC

V gene: TRBV29-1
clone size: -
D gene: -
J gene: TRBJ1-2
CDR3 protein: CSVEWDDFRGYTF
CDR3 DNA: -

V gene: TRBV19
clone size: few
D gene: -
J gene: TRBJ2-5
CDR3 protein: CASSLLSEQETQYF
CDR3 DNA: TGTGCCAGTAGTTTGCTTTCCGAGCAAGAGACCCAGTACTTC

V gene: TRBV12-3/TRBV12-4
clone size: few
D gene: -
J gene: TRBJ2-2
CDR3 protein: CASSSRSSTLFF
CDR3 DNA: TGTGCCAGCAGTTCCCGCTCGAGTACTTTGTTTTTT